This TCR beta chain was recorded in a study of CD8 T cells in ankylosing spondylitis. This clonotype was picked up a small number of times. Its specificity is not known. Per the germline V gene, CDR1 is SGHVS and CDR2 is FNYEAQ. The V end lost 0 bases, the J end lost 7 bases, and 6 bases lay between the germline ends. The CDR3 length is 12 residues. A quantitative 5'-RACE method, one with molecular barcodes, was used to make TCR beta libraries. TCRdb reanalysed the 5' RACE reads using MiXCR and keeps one entry per CDR3 protein. The data show around 430,000 distinct CDR3 sequences, with roughly a sixth seen just once and under 1.2% held by the top ten. Whole-study results and caveats: Characteristic of ankylosing spondylitis blood, it appeared, was a TCR beta motif comprising about 8 highly homologous variants.

Sequenced input: blood, either unsorted or a sorted T cell fraction (not recorded which). The receptor comes from a male donor with ankylosing spondylitis. The V call is TRBV7-6, the J call TRBJ2-5; D remains unclear. The DNA of the CDR3 is TGTGCCAGCAGCTTAGCTGGCGGGACCCAGTACTTC. Amino acids: CASSLAGGTQYF.